This T cell receptor (beta chain) originates from a study of T-cell reconstitution after alpha-beta-depleted transplantation in children (dated by TCRdb to the mid-2010s). Context from the whole study: Using TCR repertoire profiling, the study followed T-cell immune reconstitution in a quantitative way in children after TCRalphabeta/CD19-depleted allogeneic hematopoietic cell transplantation.

The paper as a whole reports these results and caveats: In some patients, high TCRbeta diversity at day 60 was attributed to recipient T cells and intrathymic progenitors that had survived conditioning. About two months after transplant, the apparently early recovery of alphabetaT-cell counts reportedly depended on just several hundred clones that had expanded rapidly and came from non-depleted graft cells. Over subsequent months, a decline in hyperexpanded clone frequencies was noted, and after one year, T-cell counts and TCRbeta diversity were mostly ascribed to newly produced T cells.

This clonotype was detected only a few times. Its binding antigen is unknown. No much larger clone is present one base from it, and per-base qualities are unavailable. V loses 4 bases at its end and J loses 2 bases; junction bases beyond the gene matches: 8. Via the germline V gene, CDR1 is SGHRS and CDR2 YFSETQ. The CDR3, from cysteine to phenylalanine, totals 16 residues. The only DNA kept is the CDR3, 48 bases in frame from the first base. Library preparation was by PCR. TCRdb lists the instrument as Illumina HiSeq 2500. TCR library preparation used molecular barcoding, with unique molecular identifiers applied to normalize quantification of the TCRbeta repertoire. Through fastp at Q25 and MiXCR, TCRdb rebuilt clones from the public reads, retaining in-frame beta chains. Identical CDR3 proteins give one entry, which carries the most common genes and DNA. In this sample the table shows fewer than 750,000 distinct CDR3 sequences, approximately 30% of which occur a single time. The ten largest clones take up 36% of the sample.

In the paper's terms, the treatment or condition label means: allogeneic hematopoietic cell transplantation with graft depleted of TCRalphabeta T cells and CD19 B cells. The children who served as transplant recipients had been given grafts of TCRalphabeta/CD19-depleted allogeneic hematopoietic cells. The chain employs TRBV5-1 and TRBJ2-2; TRBD2 aligns with 7 central bases. This clonotype was obtained from a boy under three years old with Wiskott-Aldrich syndrome, due to receive a stem cell transplant. Material: PBMCs, obtained before TCRalphabeta/CD19-depleted stem cell transplant. Read as DNA, the sequence is TGCGCCAGCAGCAGGGTAGGGACTACCAACACCGGGGAGCTGTTTTTT. It is translated as CASSRVGTTNTGELFF.